Listed below are T cell receptor beta chains from one sample, sequenced in a study of ipilimumab plus nivolumab after autologous stem cell transplantation. TCRdb keeps only in-frame clones here, not all; method: immunoSEQ multiplex PCR. The table lists 17,000 or so clones, 65% to 80% of them singletons. Material: PBMCs, obtained in a trial of ipilimumab plus nivolumab as post-transplant consolidation. The receptors were gathered from a male donor with diffuse large B-cell lymphoma. The CDR3 runs from the conserved cysteine through the conserved F or W. The D gene is left open where the match is weak. Clone size is stated in some rows and not others, as once, few, many or a class when expanded.

>NA|TRBJ2-1|TRBV5-1|NA
CASSRGAAEQFF
TGCGCCAGCAGCCGGGGGGCGGCCGAGCAGTTCTTC
>NA|TRBJ2-1|TRBV25-1|TRBD1
CASSEEGAYNEQFF
TGTGCCAGCAGTGAAGAGGGGGCATACAATGAGCAGTTCTTC
>NA|TRBJ2-3|TRBV7-8|NA
CASSPKGGADTQYF
TGTGCCAGCAGCCCCAAGGGGGGGGCAGATACGCAGTATTTT
>NA|TRBJ2-1|TRBV27|NA
CASSLNNNEQFF
TGTGCCAGCAGTTTAAATAACAATGAGCAGTTCTTC
>NA|TRBJ2-7|TRBV9|TRBD1
CASSEGAGVYEQYF
TGTGCCAGCAGCGAGGGGGCAGGGGTCTACGAGCAGTACTTC
>NA|TRBJ2-3|TRBV6-1|TRBD2
CASIRSGGLTDTQYF
TGTGCCAGCATAAGGAGCGGGGGGTTAACAGATACGCAGTATTTT
>NA|TRBJ1-6|TRBV10-3|NA
CAISGLSGTNSPLHF
TGTGCCATCAGTGGGCTATCAGGGACGAATTCACCCCTCCACTTT
>NA|TRBJ1-3|TRBV4-1|NA
CASSQEGKPPTSGNTIYF
TGCGCCAGCAGCCAAGAGGGAAAGCCCCCGACCTCTGGAAACACCATATATTTT
>NA|TRBJ1-2|TRBV11-3|TRBD1
CASSLDQGGANYGYTF
TGTGCCAGCAGCTTAGATCAAGGGGGCGCCAACTATGGCTACACCTTC
>NA|TRBJ2-1|TRBV27|TRBD2
CASSLSSSGGPYNEQFF
TGTGCCAGCAGTTTATCGTCTAGCGGAGGTCCCTACAATGAGCAGTTCTTC
>NA|TRBJ2-7|TRBV28|NA
CASSLSGVRDEQYF
TGTGCCAGCAGTTTGTCCGGGGTAAGAGACGAGCAGTACTTC
>NA|TRBJ2-5|TRBV20-1|NA
CSVRIGETQYF
TGCAGTGTCCGCATCGGGGAGACCCAGTACTTC
>NA|TRBJ1-4|TRBV19|NA
CASSMVRRGLTNEKLFF
TGTGCCAGTAGTATGGTTCGCAGGGGACTAACTAATGAAAAACTGTTTTTT
>once|TRBJ2-1|TRBV7-8|TRBD2
CASSVAGGVYNEQFF
TGTGCCAGCAGCGTCGCGGGGGGGGTTTACAATGAGCAGTTCTTC
>NA|TRBJ2-5|TRBV19|TRBD2
CASSGSGGKETQYF
TGTGCCAGTAGTGGTAGCGGGGGGAAAGAGACCCAGTACTTC
>NA|TRBJ2-7|TRBV25-1|NA
CASSGWGPYEQYF
TGTGCCAGCAGTGGTTGGGGTCCCTACGAGCAGTACTTC
>NA|TRBJ1-1|TRBV18|NA
CASRWDKNTEAFF
TGTGCCAGCCGATGGGACAAGAACACTGAAGCTTTCTTT
>NA|TRBJ1-5|TRBV6-1|NA
CASSEAGAAHQPQHF
TGTGCCAGCAGTGAAGCAGGCGCGGCCCATCAGCCCCAGCATTTT
>NA|TRBJ2-1|TRBV27|TRBD2
CASSLLSGGDNEQFF
TGTGCCAGCAGTTTGCTTAGCGGGGGGGACAATGAGCAGTTCTTC
>NA|TRBJ2-1|TRBV7-8|NA
CASSLDLQNYNEQFF
TGTGCCAGCAGCTTAGATCTACAGAACTACAATGAGCAGTTCTTC
>NA|TRBJ2-2|TRBV2|TRBD1
CASSARTGDTGELFF
TGTGCCAGCAGCGCCCGGACAGGGGACACCGGGGAGCTGTTTTTT
>NA|TRBJ1-2|TRBV28|NA
CASSPPGLGYTF
TGTGCCAGCAGTCCCCCGGGGCTTGGCTACACCTTC
>NA|TRBJ2-7|TRBV5-1|TRBD2
CASSPDPTSAYEQYF
TGCGCCAGCAGCCCGGACCCGACTAGCGCTTACGAGCAGTACTTC
>NA|TRBJ1-3|TRBV6-5|NA
CASSQGNGNTIYF
TGTGCCAGCAGTCAGGGGAATGGAAACACCATATATTTT
>few|TRBJ2-3|TRBV29-1|NA
CSVVGGPDTQYF
TGCAGCGTTGTCGGAGGCCCAGATACGCAGTATTTT
>medium-sized|TRBJ2-2|TRBV27|NA
CASSLGGNGELFF
TGTGCCAGCAGTTTAGGGGGTAACGGGGAGCTGTTTTTT
>NA|TRBJ2-1|TRBV11-2|TRBD2
CASSLMTSGYNEQFF
TGTGCCAGCAGCTTAATGACTAGCGGTTACAATGAGCAGTTCTTC
>NA|TRBJ1-1|TRBV12-5|NA
CASQPGLNTEAFF
TGTGCTTCCCAGCCGGGGCTGAACACTGAAGCTTTCTTT
>NA|TRBJ2-1|TRBV11-3|NA
CASSLERARDYNEQFF
TGTGCCAGCAGCTTAGAGCGGGCCAGGGACTACAATGAGCAGTTCTTC
>NA|TRBJ2-7|TRBV28|NA
CASSPGRIRYEQYF
TGTGCCAGCAGTCCCGGACGGATCCGGTACGAGCAGTACTTC
>NA|TRBJ2-7|TRBV7-7|NA
CASSLSPNGGQQYF
TGTGCTAGCAGCTTAAGTCCAAACGGGGGACAGCAGTACTTC
>NA|TRBJ2-1|TRBV19|NA
CASSMGVYNEQFF
TGTGCCAGTAGTATGGGGGTTTACAATGAGCAGTTCTTC
>NA|TRBJ1-1|TRBV30|NA
CAWSGGSTEAFF
TGTGCCTGGAGTGGGGGGAGCACTGAAGCTTTCTTT
>once|TRBJ2-1|TRBV10-1|NA
CASSESNYRNEQFF
TGCGCCAGCAGTGAGTCGAATTACCGGAATGAGCAGTTCTTC
>few|TRBJ2-1|TRBV27|NA
CASSFLQGGEVF
TGTGCCAGCAGTTTCCTACAGGGAGGCGAGGTCTTC
>NA|TRBJ1-4|TRBV30|NA
CAWSPEVLNEKLFF
TGTGCCTGGAGTCCAGAGGTCCTTAATGAAAAACTGTTTTTT
>NA|TRBJ1-1|TRBV10-3|NA
CAIGEQPVYTEAFF
TGTGCCATCGGGGAACAGCCCGTTTACACTGAAGCTTTCTTT
>NA|TRBJ2-7|TRBV6-5|NA
CASSLAGLGTYEQYF
TGTGCCAGCAGTTTGGCGGGACTGGGTACCTACGAGCAGTACTTC
>few|TRBJ1-2|TRBV9|NA
CASSTGGGGYTF
TGTGCCAGCAGCACGGGTGGCGGTGGCTACACCTTC
>NA|TRBJ1-4|TRBV18|NA
CASSPVGDATNEKLFF
TGTGCCAGCTCACCGGTCGGAGATGCAACTAATGAAAAACTGTTTTTT
>NA|TRBJ2-7|TRBV11-2|NA
CASSSRGRRIIYEQYF
TGTGCCAGCAGCTCAAGGGGTCGACGGATAATATACGAGCAGTACTTC
>NA|TRBJ2-7|TRBV19|NA
CASSPLDGYEQYF
TGTGCCAGTAGTCCTCTCGACGGCTACGAGCAGTACTTC
>NA|TRBJ2-1|TRBV5-6|NA
CASSFINSYNEQFF
TGTGCCAGCAGCTTTATTAACTCCTACAATGAGCAGTTCTTC
>NA|TRBJ1-6|TRBV4-1|NA
CASSFRGVVSPLHF
TGCGCCAGCAGCTTCAGGGGTGTAGTTTCACCCCTCCACTTT
>NA|TRBJ1-1|TRBV10-3|NA
CAISEGQWTEAFF
TGTGCCATCAGTGAAGGACAGTGGACTGAAGCTTTCTTT
>NA|TRBJ2-3|TRBV19|NA
CASSIGFQGTLTDTQYF
TGTGCCAGTAGTATCGGGTTTCAGGGGACCCTCACAGATACGCAGTATTTT
>NA|TRBJ2-5|TRBV2|NA
CASLQEGATQYF
TGTGCCAGCTTACAGGAGGGTGCGACCCAGTACTTC
>NA|TRBJ2-7|TRBV5-1|NA
CASSPISYPYEQYF
TGCGCCAGCAGCCCCATTAGTTACCCCTACGAGCAGTACTTC
>NA|TRBJ2-7|TRBV7-2|TRBD1
CASSPQGVIPYEQYF
TGTGCCAGCAGCCCCCAGGGGGTGATACCCTACGAGCAGTACTTC
>NA|TRBJ2-2|TRBV9|NA
CASSDEITGELFF
TGTGCCAGCAGCGACGAGATAACCGGGGAGCTGTTTTTT
>NA|TRBJ1-4|TRBV19|NA
CASSMGGWEKLFF
TGTGCCAGTAGTATGGGGGGCTGGGAAAAACTGTTTTTT
>NA|TRBJ2-7|TRBV10-3|NA
CAISDPRTANTYEQYF
TGTGCCATCAGTGACCCCAGGACAGCCAATACCTACGAGCAGTACTTC
>NA|TRBJ1-2|TRBV2|TRBD1
CASTPPGQLNYGYTF
TGCGCCAGCACCCCTCCGGGACAGTTAAACTATGGCTACACCTTC
>NA|TRBJ1-2|TRBV6-5|NA
CASSVTNYGYTF
TGTGCCAGCAGCGTAACCAACTATGGCTACACCTTC
>NA|TRBJ2-3|TRBV18|TRBD1
CASSRRPGTGTDTQYF
TGTGCCAGCTCAAGACGACCCGGGACAGGCACAGATACGCAGTATTTT